These 8 T cell receptor beta chains share one sample of origin, sequenced in a study of shared clonotypes between healthy human individuals. Data came from immunoSEQ multiplex PCR; TCRdb stores just in-frame clones and leaves some out. The table has some 2,100,000 clones, 90% to 95% seen once. Naive CD8 populations comprised CD45RO-negative cells positively selected for CCR7, excluding terminally differentiated effector memory CD45RA+ cells. Specimen: naive CD8+ T cells from PBMCs. The receptor source for this set is a man between 18 and 29 years old in good health. Some clones in this sample may be carry-over from other donors' samples.

The V call is TRBV27, the J call TRBJ2-7; D may be TRBD1 (5 bases). The V gene lost 8 bases and the J gene lost 5 bases, with 16 bases spanning the gap. This CDR3 contains 13 residues. CDR1 MNHEY and CDR2 SMNVEV come from the germline V gene (reference sequence). CDR3 bases: TGTGCCAGCGGCGAACTCACAGGTAACGAGCAGTACTTC. This encodes CASGELTGNEQYF.

This sequence joins TRBV5-1 and TRBJ2-3, with TRBD2 matching over 10 bases. The CDR3 is 14 residues long. Germline V gene lookup returns CDR1 SGHRS and CDR2 YFSETQ. The V and J ends lost 7 bases and 0 bases, in that order; junction bases with no gene match: 2. CDR3 sequence (DNA): TGCGCCAGCGGTAGCGGGGGGAGCACAGATACGCAGTATTTT. Amino acid sequence: CASGSGGSTDTQYF. Based on the CDR3 plus reference TRBV5-1 and TRBJ2-3, the full variable domain is KAGVTQTPRYLIKTRGQQVTLSCSPISGHRSVSWYQQTPGQGLQFLFEYFSETQRNKGNFPGRFSGRQFSNSRSEMNVSTLELGDSALYLCASGSGGSTDTQYFGPGTRLTVL.

The gene calls are TRBV6-5 and TRBJ1-2, with D possibly TRBD1 on 6 matching bases. The CDR3 length is 13 residues. CDR1 is MNHEY and CDR2 is SVGAGI in the germline V gene. Trimming removed 2 bases at V and 8 bases at J, with 12 bases between. CDR3 in DNA: TGTGCCAGCAGTTACGGGGGGGCGGGCGGCTACACCTTC. The encoded protein is CASSYGGAGGYTF.

This sequence joins TRBV19 and TRBJ1-3, with TRBD1 as a possible D gene (5 bases). The length of the CDR3 is 15 residues. Germline V CDR1 and CDR2: LNHDA, SQIVND (reference sequence). V dropped 4 bases and J dropped 3 bases, with 13 bases sitting between them. CDR3 residues: CASSKVRGYGNTIYF. In nucleotides, the CDR3 is TGTGCCAGTAGTAAGGTTAGGGGATATGGAAACACCATATATTTT.

The rearrangement joins TRBV10-2 to TRBJ2-1; 13 bases are shared with TRBD2. This CDR3 comprises 14 residues. The junction had 0 bases not matched to a gene; V was cut back by 6 bases and J by 4 bases. In germline, CDR1 is WSHSY, CDR2 SAAADI. The CDR3 region has the DNA TGCGCCAGCAGGACTAGCGGGAGGTACAATGAGCAGTTCTTC. This sequence encodes CASRTSGRYNEQFF.

CDR3 coding DNA: TGCAGCGTTGAAGGAACGGCGGGGGAGAGCAATGAGCAGTTCTTC. Encoded protein: CSVEGTAGESNEQFF. This rearrangement joins TRBV29-1 to TRBJ2-1; 7 bases agree with TRBD2. Per the germline V gene, CDR1 is SQVTM and CDR2 is ANQGSEA. Trimming took 1 base from V and 6 from J; bases not matched to a gene: 9. CDR3 size: 15 residues.

The rearrangement links TRBV19 to TRBJ2-2; TRBD1 agrees at 11 bases. V gave up 6 bases and J gave up 4 bases; unmatched junction bases: 4. The CDR3 extends over 15 amino acids. In germline, CDR1 is LNHDA, CDR2 SQIVND (reference sequence). The CDR3 sequence: CASSAGTGGTGELFF. The CDR3 bases are TGTGCCAGTAGCGCCGGGACAGGGGGCACCGGGGAGCTGTTTTTT.

The chain couples TRBV28 to TRBJ2-2, with TRBD2 as a possible D gene (6 bases). Germline CDR1 reads MDHEN; CDR2 reads SYDVKM. The CDR3 sequence is 15 residues long. The V end was cut by 3 bases, the J end by 4 bases, with 12 bases between. As DNA, the CDR3 is TGTGCCAGCAGTTTGGTTAGCGGAAGCACCGGGGAGCTGTTTTTT. Translation: CASSLVSGSTGELFF.